The clone carrying this T cell receptor (beta chain) came up a few times. This specimen belongs to a study of cytomegalovirus exposure and HLA in healthy donors. Overall study context: From HLA-typed donors, an early data release held tens of millions of unique TCRs.

Researchers ran the PCR with 60 Vbeta and 13 Jbeta primers. TCRdb's copy holds only in-frame clones and misses some; the assay was immunoSEQ multiplex PCR. In the table there are 95,000 to 100,000 clones, less than 80% of which are singletons. CDR1 is MNHNS and CDR2 is SASEGT in the germline V gene. The length of the CDR3 is 12 residues. Trimming took 5 bases from V and 8 from J, leaving 12 bases between them. The sample comprised PBMCs. The genes are TRBV6-1 and TRBJ1-1, with a weak D call TRBD1 (5 bases). The clonotype was recovered from a middle-aged man in good health and CMV-seronegative. CDR3: CASSSRTQEAFF. For the CDR3, the DNA is TGTGCCAGCAGTTCCCGGACACAAGAAGCTTTCTTT.